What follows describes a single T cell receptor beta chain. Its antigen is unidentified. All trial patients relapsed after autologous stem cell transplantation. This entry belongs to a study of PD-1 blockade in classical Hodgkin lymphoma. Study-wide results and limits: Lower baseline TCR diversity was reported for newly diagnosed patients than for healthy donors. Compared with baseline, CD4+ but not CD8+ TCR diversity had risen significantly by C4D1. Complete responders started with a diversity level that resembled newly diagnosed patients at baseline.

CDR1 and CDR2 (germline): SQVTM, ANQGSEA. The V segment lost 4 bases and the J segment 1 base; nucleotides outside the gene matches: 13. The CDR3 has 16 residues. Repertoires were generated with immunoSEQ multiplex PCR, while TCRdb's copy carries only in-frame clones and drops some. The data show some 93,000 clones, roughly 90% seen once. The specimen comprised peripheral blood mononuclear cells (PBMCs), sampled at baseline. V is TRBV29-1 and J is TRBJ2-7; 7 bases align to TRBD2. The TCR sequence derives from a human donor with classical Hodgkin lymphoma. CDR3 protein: CSVAGIQSSGSYEQYF. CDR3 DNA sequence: TGCAGCGTTGCAGGGATTCAATCTAGCGGTTCCTACGAGCAGTACTTC.